Listed below are T cell receptor beta chains from one sample, sequenced in a study of T cells in narcolepsy. Only in-frame clones appear in the TCRdb table, and some are missing; sequencing was by immunoSEQ multiplex PCR. This sample carries tens of thousands of clones, around 80% of them seen once, and the ten largest clones take roughly 1.3%. Sample: CD45RA- memory CD4+ T cells from PBMCs. These receptors all stem from a human donor with narcolepsy. Both conserved end residues are part of each CDR3. Each record gives: V gene, CDR3 length, J gene, D gene, clone size, CDR3 protein, CDR3 DNA. The D gene is left open where the match is weak. Some rows mark clone size as missing; the rest say once, few, many or name a class of expanded clone.

v_call: TRBV7-3; cdr3_length: 17; j_call: TRBJ2-5; d_call: TRBD1; clone_size: -; cdr3_aa: CASSSEPGTGRQETQYF; cdr3_nt: TGTGCCAGCAGCTCCGAGCCGGGGACAGGGAGACAAGAGACCCAGTACTTC
v_call: TRBV5-4; cdr3_length: 14; j_call: TRBJ1-5; d_call: -; clone_size: -; cdr3_aa: CASSLGQSNQPQHF; cdr3_nt: TGTGCCAGCAGCTTGGGACAGAGCAATCAGCCCCAGCATTTT
v_call: TRBV15; cdr3_length: 14; j_call: TRBJ2-5; d_call: -; clone_size: -; cdr3_aa: CATSLTGRQETQYF; cdr3_nt: TGTGCCACTTCCTTAACGGGACGGCAAGAGACCCAGTACTTC
v_call: TRBV5-6; cdr3_length: 13; j_call: TRBJ1-1; d_call: -; clone_size: -; cdr3_aa: CASSLTGTVEAFF; cdr3_nt: TGTGCCAGCAGCTTGACCGGGACGGTTGAAGCTTTCTTT
v_call: TRBV7-3; cdr3_length: 14; j_call: TRBJ2-5; d_call: -; clone_size: -; cdr3_aa: CASSLTGRGETQYF; cdr3_nt: TGTGCCAGCAGCTTAACCGGAAGGGGAGAGACCCAGTACTTC
v_call: TRBV2; cdr3_length: 13; j_call: TRBJ1-5; d_call: -; clone_size: -; cdr3_aa: CASSGQGNQPQHF; cdr3_nt: TGTGCCAGCAGTGGGCAGGGGAATCAGCCCCAGCATTTT
v_call: TRBV27; cdr3_length: 17; j_call: TRBJ1-6; d_call: TRBD1; clone_size: -; cdr3_aa: CASSLVTDRGYNSPLHF; cdr3_nt: TGTGCCAGCAGTTTAGTCACTGACAGGGGGTATAATTCACCCCTCCACTTT
v_call: TRBV5-1; cdr3_length: 15; j_call: TRBJ2-3; d_call: TRBD1; clone_size: -; cdr3_aa: CASRGDRSGTDTQYF; cdr3_nt: TGCGCCAGCAGAGGGGACAGGAGCGGGACAGATACGCAGTATTTT
v_call: TRBV5-4; cdr3_length: 15; j_call: TRBJ1-1; d_call: -; clone_size: -; cdr3_aa: CASSLGGGLNTEAFF; cdr3_nt: TGTGCCAGCAGCTTGGGGGGGGGATTGAACACTGAAGCTTTCTTT
v_call: TRBV10-3; cdr3_length: 14; j_call: TRBJ1-5; d_call: TRBD1; clone_size: -; cdr3_aa: CAISMGQGGQPQHF; cdr3_nt: TGTGCCATTTCGATGGGACAGGGCGGTCAGCCCCAGCATTTT
v_call: TRBV28; cdr3_length: 14; j_call: TRBJ1-3; d_call: TRBD1; clone_size: -; cdr3_aa: CASSGGQVGNTIYF; cdr3_nt: TGTGCCAGCAGTGGGGGACAGGTGGGAAACACCATATATTTT
v_call: TRBV19; cdr3_length: 12; j_call: TRBJ2-7; d_call: -; clone_size: few; cdr3_aa: CASGRGISEQYF; cdr3_nt: TGTGCCAGTGGCAGGGGAATTTCCGAGCAGTACTTC
v_call: TRBV15; cdr3_length: 14; j_call: TRBJ2-3; d_call: -; clone_size: -; cdr3_aa: CATSRVDNTDTQYF; cdr3_nt: TGTGCCACCAGCAGAGTCGACAACACAGATACGCAGTATTTT
v_call: TRBV19; cdr3_length: 15; j_call: TRBJ2-7; d_call: -; clone_size: -; cdr3_aa: CASSIVTRSTYEQYF; cdr3_nt: TGTGCCAGTAGTATAGTCACCCGCTCCACCTACGAGCAGTACTTC
v_call: TRBV19; cdr3_length: 13; j_call: TRBJ1-5; d_call: -; clone_size: -; cdr3_aa: CASSDSSHQPQHF; cdr3_nt: TGTGCCAGTAGCGATTCCTCGCATCAGCCCCAGCATTTT
v_call: TRBV19; cdr3_length: 13; j_call: TRBJ1-4; d_call: -; clone_size: -; cdr3_aa: CASSAEGNEKLFF; cdr3_nt: TGTGCCAGTAGTGCAGAGGGGAATGAAAAACTGTTTTTT
v_call: TRBV28; cdr3_length: 15; j_call: TRBJ2-1; d_call: TRBD1; clone_size: -; cdr3_aa: CASTASGQGFHEQFF; cdr3_nt: TGTGCCAGCACCGCCTCAGGACAGGGGTTTCATGAGCAGTTCTTC
v_call: TRBV7-2; cdr3_length: 14; j_call: TRBJ2-5; d_call: -; clone_size: -; cdr3_aa: CASSSGPKGKTQYF; cdr3_nt: TGTGCCAGCAGCTCGGGTCCTAAAGGAAAGACCCAGTACTTC
v_call: TRBV18; cdr3_length: 17; j_call: TRBJ2-1; d_call: TRBD2; clone_size: -; cdr3_aa: CASSPRLAGPYYNEQFF; cdr3_nt: TGTGCCAGCTCACCTCGACTAGCGGGGCCGTACTACAATGAGCAGTTCTTC
v_call: TRBV7-2; cdr3_length: 13; j_call: TRBJ1-1; d_call: -; clone_size: -; cdr3_aa: CASSAELKTEAFF; cdr3_nt: TGTGCCAGCAGCGCCGAGCTAAAAACTGAAGCTTTCTTT
v_call: TRBV2; cdr3_length: 15; j_call: TRBJ2-3; d_call: -; clone_size: -; cdr3_aa: CASSEIKGVGGTQYF; cdr3_nt: TGTGCCAGCAGTGAGATAAAGGGGGTTGGGGGTACGCAGTATTTT
v_call: TRBV18; cdr3_length: 14; j_call: TRBJ1-2; d_call: -; clone_size: -; cdr3_aa: CASSPSGANYGYTF; cdr3_nt: TGTGCCAGCTCACCATCAGGGGCCAACTATGGCTACACCTTC
v_call: TRBV7-2; cdr3_length: 15; j_call: TRBJ1-4; d_call: -; clone_size: -; cdr3_aa: CASSPGFTTNEKLFF; cdr3_nt: TGTGCCAGCAGCCCAGGCTTTACAACTAATGAAAAACTGTTTTTT
v_call: TRBV7-8; cdr3_length: 15; j_call: TRBJ1-4; d_call: -; clone_size: -; cdr3_aa: CASSLDQVANEKLFF; cdr3_nt: TGTGCCAGCAGCTTAGATCAGGTTGCTAATGAAAAACTGTTTTTT
v_call: TRBV4-3; cdr3_length: 15; j_call: TRBJ1-1; d_call: TRBD1; clone_size: once; cdr3_aa: CASSQVAGGNTEAFF; cdr3_nt: TGCGCCAGCAGCCAAGTAGCAGGGGGCAACACTGAAGCTTTCTTT
v_call: TRBV5-6; cdr3_length: 13; j_call: TRBJ2-2; d_call: -; clone_size: few; cdr3_aa: CASSPRGTGELFF; cdr3_nt: TGTGCCAGCAGCCCGCGTGGCACCGGGGAGCTGTTTTTT
v_call: TRBV28; cdr3_length: 11; j_call: TRBJ2-5; d_call: -; clone_size: -; cdr3_aa: CASSLGETQYF; cdr3_nt: TGTGCCAGCAGTTTAGGAGAGACCCAGTACTTC
v_call: TRBV6-1; cdr3_length: 15; j_call: TRBJ1-5; d_call: -; clone_size: -; cdr3_aa: CASRDTGTGNQPQHF; cdr3_nt: TGTGCCAGCAGGGACACAGGGACGGGGAATCAGCCCCAGCATTTT
v_call: TRBV7-9; cdr3_length: 16; j_call: TRBJ2-1; d_call: -; clone_size: once; cdr3_aa: CASSLAGGRRYNEQFF; cdr3_nt: TGTGCCAGCAGCTTAGCGGGGGGACGGCGCTACAATGAGCAGTTCTTC
v_call: TRBV5-1; cdr3_length: 14; j_call: TRBJ1-1; d_call: -; clone_size: -; cdr3_aa: CASSFEGRGTEAFF; cdr3_nt: TGCGCCAGCAGCTTCGAGGGGCGAGGCACTGAAGCTTTCTTT
v_call: TRBV19; cdr3_length: 14; j_call: TRBJ1-2; d_call: -; clone_size: -; cdr3_aa: CASPIRGYENGYTF; cdr3_nt: TGTGCCAGCCCAATTCGGGGATACGAGAATGGCTACACCTTC
v_call: TRBV28; cdr3_length: 12; j_call: TRBJ1-5; d_call: -; clone_size: -; cdr3_aa: CASSLQGGPQHF; cdr3_nt: TGTGCCAGCAGTTTACAGGGAGGGCCCCAGCATTTT
v_call: TRBV11-2; cdr3_length: 15; j_call: TRBJ2-1; d_call: TRBD2; clone_size: once; cdr3_aa: CASSSPGIAGVEQFF; cdr3_nt: TGTGCCAGCAGTTCCCCGGGGATAGCGGGGGTTGAGCAGTTCTTC
v_call: TRBV5-6; cdr3_length: 16; j_call: TRBJ2-4; d_call: -; clone_size: -; cdr3_aa: CASSLKARAAKNIQYF; cdr3_nt: TGTGCCAGCAGCTTGAAAGCCAGGGCCGCCAAAAACATTCAGTACTTC
v_call: TRBV5-6; cdr3_length: 15; j_call: TRBJ1-6; d_call: -; clone_size: -; cdr3_aa: CASSLIWGGNSPLHF; cdr3_nt: TGTGCCAGCAGCTTAATTTGGGGGGGTAATTCACCCCTCCACTTT
v_call: TRBV27; cdr3_length: 15; j_call: TRBJ2-7; d_call: -; clone_size: -; cdr3_aa: CASSPRGGGSYEQYF; cdr3_nt: TGTGCCAGCAGTCCTCGTGGGGGTGGTTCCTACGAGCAGTACTTC
v_call: TRBV6-5; cdr3_length: 13; j_call: TRBJ2-2; d_call: TRBD1; clone_size: -; cdr3_aa: CASRRQGNGELFF; cdr3_nt: TGTGCCAGCCGTCGACAGGGCAACGGGGAGCTGTTTTTT